One T cell receptor beta chain is described in this entry. This record belongs to a study of memory CD4+ T cells and cytomegalovirus serostatus. V was pared by 6 bases and J by 10 bases, with 19 bases between. The CDR3 loop spans 14 amino acids. Germline values: CDR1 LGHNA, CDR2 YNFKEQ. Using immunoSEQ multiplex PCR, the repertoire was profiled, and TCRdb retains in-frame clones only, with some absent. The repertoire includes over 60,000 clones, about 74% of them detected once, and 0.75% to 0.9% sits in the top ten. Single viable CD3+CD4+CD8-CD45RO+ cells were sorted as the memory CD4+ T cells. The source of this sequence is an adult in good health and CMV-seronegative. Specimen: memory CD4+ T cells from blood. The chain carries TRBV4-2 and TRBJ2-1, with D possibly being TRBD1 or TRBD2 (5 bases each). For the CDR3, the DNA is TGTGCCAGCAGTACGGGGCCGTCCGGGTACGAGCAGTTCTTC. Protein product: CASSTGPSGYEQFF.